What follows are 5 T cell receptor beta chains derived from one specimen sequenced in a study of T-cell memory formation after mild COVID-19 (dated by TCRdb to the early 2020s). The library was made by 5' RACE. The reads were generated on an Illumina NovaSeq 6000. TCRdb redid the processing of the public reads, applying fastp at Q25 and MiXCR, and retained in-frame beta chains. Each CDR3 protein appears once, grouped with its most common genes and DNA. The sample contains approximately 200,000 distinct CDR3 sequences, 16% of them found a single time. The ten largest clones capture roughly 1.9% of the sample. Sequencing input: PBMCs or a T cell subset sorted from them (not recorded which). The origin of the receptors is an adult woman who had mild COVID-19 (a few samples of this study predate the infection). The sample titles of this study are shuffled in the database, so cell type and time point are left out; the donor was told from shared clones.

In this sample, this clonotype turned up many times. The chain employs TRBV4-1 and TRBJ2-6; 8 bases match TRBD2. The CDR3 has 17 amino acids. Trimming removed 1 base from V and 0 bases from J; junction bases left unmatched: 2. Germline values: CDR1 MGHRA, CDR2 YSYEKL. CDR3 nucleotide sequence: TGCGCCAGCAGCCAAGGCGGGGGGCCCTCTGGGGCCAACGTCCTGACTTTC. It translates to CASSQGGGPSGANVLTF.

The chain carries TRBV7-3 and TRBJ2-3; no firm D call. The germline V gene has CDR1 SGHTA and CDR2 FQGTGA. There are 12 residues in the CDR3. V was trimmed by 2 bases and J by 5 bases, leaving 5 bases between them. DNA for the CDR3: TGTGCCAGCAGCTTACAAGGAGATACGCAGTATTTT. Protein: CASSLQGDTQYF.

This clonotype was seen more than once but under ten times. The V gene is TRBV20-1, the J gene TRBJ2-7; 9 nucleotides align to TRBD2. The CDR3 contains 14 residues. The germline V gene encodes CDR1 DFQATT and CDR2 SNEGSKA (reference sequence). With V trimmed by 4 bases and J by 5 bases, 9 bases remained unmatched. Here the CDR3 reads CSATEGLAMDEQYF. The CDR3 DNA sequence: TGCAGTGCTACCGAGGGACTAGCAATGGACGAGCAGTACTTC.

This clonotype was recorded a few times. The CDR3 loop reads CASSLGPGPNTGELFF. The CDR3 DNA follows: TGTGCCAGCAGCTTAGGTCCGGGCCCGAACACCGGGGAGCTGTTTTTT. The rearrangement joins TRBV7-9 to TRBJ2-2; D unresolved. This CDR3 comprises 16 residues. In germline, CDR1 is SEHNR, CDR2 FQNEAQ (reference sequence). Trimming took off 1 base at V and 0 bases at J, with 9 bases between the two ends.

V usage is TRBV6-5 and J usage is TRBJ2-1; TRBD1 agrees at 8 bases. In germline, CDR1 is MNHEY, CDR2 SVGAGI. The CDR3 covers 14 residues. V lost 4 bases, J lost 6 bases, and 5 bases stayed unmatched. The DNA for the CDR3 is TGTGCCAGCAGTTCCGGACAGGGTCGCAATGAGCAGTTCTTC. Encoded protein: CASSSGQGRNEQFF.